This TCR beta chain was found in a study of T cells in women clearing cervical HPV infection. Study-wide context: For cases, blood was sampled a median about 140 days after lesion detection, interquartile range roughly 80 to 220 days. General observations from the study: Richness differences could reflect unmeasured T-cell content per sample.

Generated by immunoSEQ multiplex PCR, the TCRdb table keeps only in-frame clones and is missing some. The repertoire table contains roughly 30,000 clones. Comments on this clone: The antigen is not known. The read terminates 3 residues before the CDR3 end, so the remaining end is supplied by the germline J gene.

V trimming: 6 bases; J trimming: 4 bases; junction bases outside the gene matches: 12. Germline V gene data show CDR1 as DFQATT and CDR2 as SNEGSKA (reference sequence). CDR3 length: 15 residues. The specimen sequenced was blood buffy coat. The receptor was isolated from a woman aged 18 to 75 with a cervical HPV16 infection that either progressed to CIN3+ or cleared (not recorded which). The chain uses TRBV20-1 and TRBJ2-7; 10 bases map to TRBD2. The CDR3 spells CSANTPTSGLYEQYF. The sequenced CDR3 bases are TGCAGTGCGAACACACCGACTAGCGGGTTGTACGAG.